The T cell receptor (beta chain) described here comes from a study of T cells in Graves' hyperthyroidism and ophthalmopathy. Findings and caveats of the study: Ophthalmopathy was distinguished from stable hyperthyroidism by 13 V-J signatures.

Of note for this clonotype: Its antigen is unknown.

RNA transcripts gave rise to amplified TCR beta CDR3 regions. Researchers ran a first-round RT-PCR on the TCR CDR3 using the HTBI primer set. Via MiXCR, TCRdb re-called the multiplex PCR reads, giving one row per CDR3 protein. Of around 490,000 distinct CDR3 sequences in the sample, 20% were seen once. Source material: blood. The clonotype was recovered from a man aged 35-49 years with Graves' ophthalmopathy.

The CDR3 spells CAISESGLQETQYF. The DNA for the CDR3 is TGTGCCATCAGTGAGTCAGGCCTACAAGAGACCCAGTACTTC. V usage is TRBV10-3 and J usage is TRBJ2-5, with D unresolved. Germline V CDR1 and CDR2: ENHRY, SYGVKD. The CDR3 runs to 14 residues. V lost 0 bases and J 2 bases, leaving 7 bases between the germline ends.